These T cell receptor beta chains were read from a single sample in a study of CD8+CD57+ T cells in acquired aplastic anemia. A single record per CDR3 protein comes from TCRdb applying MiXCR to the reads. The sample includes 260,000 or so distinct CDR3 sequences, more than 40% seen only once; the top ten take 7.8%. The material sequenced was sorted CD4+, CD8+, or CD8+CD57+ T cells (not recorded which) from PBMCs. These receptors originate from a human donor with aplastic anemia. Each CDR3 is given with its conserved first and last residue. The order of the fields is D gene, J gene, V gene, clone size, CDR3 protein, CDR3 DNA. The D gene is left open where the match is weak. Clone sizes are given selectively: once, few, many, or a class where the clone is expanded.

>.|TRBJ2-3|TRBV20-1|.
CSAFGQTSTDTQYF
TGCAGTGCGTTCGGACAGACTAGCACAGATACGCAGTATTTT
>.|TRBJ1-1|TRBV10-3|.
CAISDRVSVNTEAFF
TGTGCCATCAGTGACAGGGTTAGCGTGAACACTGAAGCTTTCTTT
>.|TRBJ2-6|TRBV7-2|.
CASSPGVGTYADTQYFGPGTRLTF
.
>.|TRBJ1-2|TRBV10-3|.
CAISQDSEYGYTF
TGTGCCATCAGCCAAGACAGTGAATATGGCTACACCTTC
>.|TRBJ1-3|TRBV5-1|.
CASSLEPFTGNTIYF
TGCGCCAGCAGCTTGGAGCCATTTACTGGAAACACCATATATTTT
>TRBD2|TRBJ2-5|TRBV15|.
CATSRDSGGGETQYF
TGTGCCACCAGCAGAGATAGCGGGGGGGGGGAGACCCAGTACTTC
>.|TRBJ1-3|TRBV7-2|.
CASSLVGAQETIYF
TGTGCCAGCAGCTTAGTCGGGGCCCAAGAGACCATATATTTT
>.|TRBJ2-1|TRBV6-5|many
CASSSDGFEQFF
TGTGCCAGCAGCTCGGACGGTTTCGAGCAGTTCTTC
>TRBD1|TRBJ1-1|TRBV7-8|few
CASSLVGSGGSAFF
TGTGCCAGCAGCTTAGTTGGATCAGGGGGGAGTGCTTTCTTT
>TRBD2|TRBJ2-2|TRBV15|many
CATSRAGGGTGELFF
TGTGCCACCAGCAGAGCGGGAGGCGGCACCGGGGAGCTGTTTTTT
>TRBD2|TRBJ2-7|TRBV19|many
CASSITSGSYEQYF
TGTGCCAGTAGTATAACTAGCGGGAGCTACGAGCAGTACTTC
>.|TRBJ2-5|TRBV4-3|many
CASSQEGTQYF
TGCGCCAGCAGCCAAGAAGGGACCCAGTACTTC
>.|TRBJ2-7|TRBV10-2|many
CASSVWDGPYEQYF
TGCGCCAGCAGTGTTTGGGACGGACCCTACGAGCAGTACTTC
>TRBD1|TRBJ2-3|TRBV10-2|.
CASGHRDRITDTQYF
TGTGCCAGCGGTCACCGGGACAGGATCACAGATACGCAGTATTTT
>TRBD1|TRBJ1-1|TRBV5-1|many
CASSLPTGVNTEAFF
TGCGCCAGCAGCCTACCCACAGGGGTGAACACTGAAGCTTTCTTT
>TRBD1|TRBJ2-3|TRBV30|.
CAWGQGRGTDTQYF
TGTGCCTGGGGACAGGGGAGGGGTACAGATACGCAGTATTTT
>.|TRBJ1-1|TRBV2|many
CASHGLDTEAFF
TGTGCCAGCCATGGCCTCGACACTGAAGCTTTCTTT
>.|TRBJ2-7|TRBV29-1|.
CSVVDSPSSYEQYF
TGCAGCGTTGTAGACAGTCCCAGCTCCTACGAGCAGTACTTC
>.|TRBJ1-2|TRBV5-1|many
CASSLTPDGYTF
TGCGCCAGCAGCTTGACACCTGATGGCTACACCTTC
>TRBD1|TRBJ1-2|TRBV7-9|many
CASSLAAGGNGYTF
TGTGCCAGCAGCTTAGCGGCAGGGGGCAATGGCTACACCTTC
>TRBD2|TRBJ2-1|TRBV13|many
CASSLEGGGAHEQFF
TGTGCCAGCAGCTTAGAAGGCGGGGGGGCGCATGAGCAGTTCTTC
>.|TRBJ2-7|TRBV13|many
CASSLGGGRNEQYF
TGTGCCAGCAGCTTAGGGGGGGGGCGGAACGAGCAGTACTTC
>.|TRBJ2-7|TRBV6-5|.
CASSSGQGFYEQYF
TGTGCCAGCAGTTCAGGGCAGGGGTTCTACGAGCAGTACTTC
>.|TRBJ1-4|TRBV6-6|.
CASRPGTENEKLFF
TGTGCCAGCAGGCCCGGGACGGAGAATGAAAAACTGTTTTTT
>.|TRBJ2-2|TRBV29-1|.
CSGGDIDTGELFF
TGCAGCGGGGGGGACATCGACACCGGGGAGCTGTTTTTT
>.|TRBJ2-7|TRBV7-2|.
CASSLGDFGEQYF
TGTGCCAGCAGCTTGGGGGACTTCGGGGAGCAGTACTTC
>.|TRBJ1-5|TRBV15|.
CATSRSVTRGGNQPQHF
TGTGCCACCAGCAGAAGTGTGACGAGGGGTGGCAATCAGCCCCAGCATTTT